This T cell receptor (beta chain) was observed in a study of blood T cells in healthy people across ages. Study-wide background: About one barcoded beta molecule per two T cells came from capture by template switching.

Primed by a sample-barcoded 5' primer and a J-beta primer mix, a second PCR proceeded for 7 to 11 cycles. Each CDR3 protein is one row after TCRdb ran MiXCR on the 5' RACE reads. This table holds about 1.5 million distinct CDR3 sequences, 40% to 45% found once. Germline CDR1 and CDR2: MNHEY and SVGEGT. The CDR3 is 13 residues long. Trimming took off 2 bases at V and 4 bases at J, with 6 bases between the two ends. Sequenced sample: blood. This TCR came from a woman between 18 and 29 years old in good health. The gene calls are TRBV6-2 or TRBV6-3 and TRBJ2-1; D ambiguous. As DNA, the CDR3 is TGTGCCAGCAGTTACAATCGGTACAATGAGCAGTTCTTC. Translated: CASSYNRYNEQFF.